The 20 T cell receptor beta chains in this list originate from one sample, sequenced in a study of T-cell reconstitution after alpha-beta-depleted transplantation in children. This sample's TCRbeta library carried unique molecular identifier barcodes. Each CDR3 protein gets one entry after TCRdb re-called the PCR reads with MiXCR. The sample consists of hundreds of thousands of distinct CDR3 sequences, about a sixth of them appearing once. Specimen: PBMCs, mostly from graft donor cells, collected 360 days after TCRalphabeta/CD19-depleted stem cell transplant. Source of these receptors: a boy under three years old who had a stem cell transplant for Wiskott-Aldrich syndrome, so the T cells may come from the graft donor.

The sample holds a few counts of this clonotype. The chain joins TRBV20-1 to TRBJ2-7; the match to TRBD2 covers 7 bases. The CDR3 loop spans 14 amino acids. The V gene's germline CDR1 is DFQATT and CDR2 SNEGSKA (reference sequence). V was clipped by 3 bases and J by 5 bases; unmatched bases: 10. In nucleotides, the CDR3 is TGCAGTGCTAGCGGGAGGTCTAAGCGACACGAGCAGTACTTC. Protein: CSASGRSKRHEQYF.

The chain is built from TRBV3-1 and TRBJ2-7, with D perhaps TRBD1 (6 bases). Looked up from germline, CDR1 is LGHDT and CDR2 is YNNKEL (reference sequence). V lost 6 bases, J lost 3 bases, and 15 bases lay in between. The CDR3 totals 14 residues. The CDR3 loop reads CASSPILQGYEQYF. The CDR3 DNA reads as TGTGCCAGCAGTCCTATTCTACAGGGCTACGAGCAGTACTTC.

This rearrangement joins TRBV24-1 to TRBJ2-2; either TRBD1 or TRBD2 may fit D (6 bases each). V lost 4 bases and J lost 4, with 18 bases in between. CDR3 size: 17 residues. The germline gives CDR1 KGHDR, CDR2 SFDVKD. For the CDR3, the DNA is TGTGCCACCAGTGACCCAAACAGGGACGGGAGCACCGGGGAGCTGTTTTTT. Protein: CATSDPNRDGSTGELFF.

In its sample, this clonotype was seen once. The CDR3 sequence is CASSGDRGISYEQYF. For the CDR3, the DNA is TGTGCCAGCAGTGGCGACAGAGGAATCTCCTACGAGCAGTACTTC. The chain recombines TRBV2 with TRBJ2-7, with a weak D call TRBD1 (5 bases). Deletions cut 4 bases from V and 0 bases from J, with 13 bases between. This CDR3 is 15 amino acids long. Looked up from germline, CDR1 is SNHLY and CDR2 is FYNNEI.

This clonotype has more than one count but fewer than ten. The V and J genes are TRBV4-1 and TRBJ1-1, with D perhaps matching TRBD1 (6 bases). The CDR3 is made up of 13 amino acids. Germline CDR1 reads MGHRA; CDR2 reads YSYEKL. Trimming cost V 0 bases and J 10 bases, with 12 bases left between them. CDR3 residues: CASSQDQQGPAFF. CDR3 nucleotide sequence: TGCGCCAGCAGCCAAGATCAACAGGGTCCAGCTTTCTTT.

The V call is TRBV12-3 or TRBV12-4, the J call TRBJ2-2; 8 nucleotides match TRBD2. The CDR3 is 18 residues long. The trim removed 11 bases at V and 3 bases at J, leaving 20 bases unmatched. The CDR3 DNA sequence: TGTGCCTTCAGCCCTTACGCGCGGGGGGCATCCCACACCGGGGAGCTGTTTTTT. Translation gives CAFSPYARGASHTGELFF.

This clonotype showed up just once. The chain combines TRBV7-6 with TRBJ2-2, with 7 bases matching TRBD2. The J segment lost 1 base and the V segment lost 4 bases, leaving 3 bases of the junction unmatched. The CDR3 length is 15 residues. From germline, CDR1 is SGHVS and CDR2 FNYEAQ. The CDR3 spells CASSSTSWNTGELFF. CDR3 in DNA: TGTGCCAGCAGCTCGACTAGCTGGAACACCGGGGAGCTGTTTTTT.

This clonotype was found a few times. The chain links TRBV9 to TRBJ2-7, with D perhaps TRBD2 (6 bases). This CDR3 has 14 residues. Trimming left V 0 bases short and J 4 bases short, with 11 bases between. CDR1 and CDR2 from the germline V gene are SGDLS and YYNGEE. CDR3 region: CASSVELASYEQYF. The CDR3 DNA follows: TGTGCCAGCAGCGTAGAACTAGCATCTTACGAGCAGTACTTC. Filled out from reference TRBV9 and TRBJ2-7, the complete variable domain reads DSGVTQTPKHLITATGQRVTLRCSPRSGDLSVYWYQQSLDQGLQFLIQYYNGEERAKGNILERFSAQQFPDLHSELNLSSLELGDSALYFCASSVELASYEQYFGPGTRLTVT.

This clonotype was detected a few times. The genes are TRBV5-1 and TRBJ2-1; D tentatively fits TRBD1 or TRBD2 (5 bases each). The CDR3 sequence is 15 residues long. V was cut by 0 bases and J by 5 bases, with 12 bases left in between. CDR1 is SGHRS and CDR2 is YFSETQ in the germline V gene. The CDR3 spells CASSLDRTGNNEQFF. CDR3 coding DNA: TGCGCCAGCAGCTTGGACAGGACTGGGAACAATGAGCAGTTCTTC.

This clonotype showed up many times. A junction boundary mismatches the germline segment, possibly from a read error. V usage is TRBV3-1 and J usage is TRBJ2-5; no firm D call. From germline, CDR1 is LGHDT and CDR2 YNNKEL (reference sequence). This CDR3 region has 12 residues. CDR3 in amino acids: CASSQAGETQYF. As DNA, the CDR3 is TGCGCCAGCAGCCAGGCCGGGGAGACCCAGTACTTC.

In this sample, this clonotype turned up a few times. This chain joins TRBV28 and TRBJ1-2, with 8 positions matching TRBD1. Germline CDR1 MDHEN, CDR2 SYDVKM. The junction had 6 bases not matched to a gene; V was cut back by 5 bases and J by 7 bases. The CDR3 is 13 residues long. For the CDR3, the DNA is TGTGCCAGCAGTCCTGGACAGGGAGGTGGCTACACCTTC. It is translated as CASSPGQGGGYTF.

The genes are TRBV9 and TRBJ1-6; possibly TRBD1 for D (5 bases). CDR1 SGDLS and CDR2 YYNGEE come from the germline V gene. With 4 bases removed from V and 9 bases from J, the gap between germline ends came to 17 bases. This CDR3 is built from 15 residues. In DNA, the CDR3 is TGTGCCAGCAGCTCTAGCGCAGGGACCAGTTCACCCCTCCACTTT. Translated, it gives CASSSSAGTSSPLHF. The full variable domain, in which reference TRBV9 and TRBJ1-6 provide the parts outside the CDR3, is DSGVTQTPKHLITATGQRVTLRCSPRSGDLSVYWYQQSLDQGLQFLIQYYNGEERAKGNILERFSAQQFPDLHSELNLSSLELGDSALYFCASSSSAGTSSPLHFGNGTRLTVT.

This clonotype has more than one count but fewer than ten. The V call is TRBV3-1, the J call TRBJ2-2, with 9 nucleotides matching TRBD2. The CDR3 loop spans 17 amino acids. V trimming: 0 bases; J trimming: 1 base; junction bases outside the gene matches: 3. Germline CDR1 is LGHDT and CDR2 is YNNKEL (reference sequence). The CDR3 nucleotides read TGTGCCAGCAGCCAAGATAGTAGCGGGAGGAACACCGGGGAGCTGTTTTTT. Translated: CASSQDSSGRNTGELFF.

This clonotype was seen a few times. The V gene is TRBV6-2 or TRBV6-3, the J gene TRBJ2-7; 11 bases match TRBD2. The trim removed 3 bases at V and 5 bases at J, leaving 3 bases unmatched. The CDR3 totals 14 residues. The germline V gene encodes CDR1 MNHEY and CDR2 SVGEGT. The CDR3 sequence: CASSYGLAGNEQYF. In DNA form, the CDR3 reads TGTGCCAGCAGTTATGGACTAGCGGGTAACGAGCAGTACTTC.

In DNA, the CDR3 is TGCAGCGTTGACCCCAGGGCCCTCCCCACAGATACGCAGTATTTT. Encoded protein: CSVDPRALPTDTQYF. The chain couples TRBV29-1 to TRBJ2-3, with TRBD1 as a possible D gene (5 bases). V was shortened by 3 bases and J by 2 bases, with 15 bases between the two germline ends. Per germline, CDR1 SQVTM and CDR2 ANQGSEA. The CDR3 totals 15 residues.

The table lists this clonotype with a few counts. The V call is TRBV5-5, the J call TRBJ1-5; no clear D. Germline V gene lookup returns CDR1 SGHKS and CDR2 YYEKEE (reference sequence). The CDR3 has 13 amino acids. V shed 5 bases and J shed 5 bases, with 11 bases lying between them. The CDR3 DNA follows: TGTGCCAGCAGTAAGGGCTTGTATCAGCCCCAGCATTTT. Protein product: CASSKGLYQPQHF. Full variable domain (rest looked up from reference TRBV5-5 and TRBJ1-5): DAGVTQSPTHLIKTRGQQVTLRCSPISGHKSVSWYQQVLGQGPQFIFQYYEKEERGRGNFPDRFSARQFPNYSSELNVNALLLGDSALYLCASSKGLYQPQHFGDGTRLSIL.

The chain carries TRBV20-1 and TRBJ2-1; 15 nucleotides align to TRBD2. The CDR3 has 18 residues. Germline-derived CDR1 and CDR2 are DFQATT and SNEGSKA (reference sequence). The V segment lost 0 bases and the J segment 8 bases; nucleotides outside the gene matches: 11. CDR3: CSARDWGLAGGRGHEQFF. The CDR3 DNA is TGCAGTGCTAGAGATTGGGGACTAGCGGGGGGCAGGGGGCATGAGCAGTTCTTC.

This clonotype occurred many times. The chain has TRBV24-1 and TRBJ2-7; D is unclear. V was clipped by 7 bases and J by 2 bases, with 26 bases between them. The CDR3 spans 18 residues. Germline loops: CDR1 KGHDR, CDR2 SFDVKD. CDR3 nucleotide sequence: TGTGCCACCAGGAAACTGGCGGCATCCCTTCCCAAAACCTACGAGCAGTACTTC. Protein: CATRKLAASLPKTYEQYF.

A remark on this clonotype: The junction and the germline gene differ at one end; a read error may be behind it. The chain has TRBV20-1 and TRBJ2-7; D unclear. From germline, CDR1 is DFQATT and CDR2 SNEGSKA (reference sequence). The CDR3 has 12 residues. Here the CDR3 reads CSPRGSGYEQYF. CDR3 sequence (DNA): TGCAGTCCTAGAGGATCGGGCTACGAGCAGTACTTC.

This clonotype appeared many times. V gene TRBV7-2 combines with J gene TRBJ2-1; unclear D gene. The V end was cut by 0 bases, the J end by 9 bases, with 9 bases between. CDR3 length: 13 amino acids. CDR1 and CDR2 (germline): SGHTA, FQGNSA. The CDR3 sequence is CASSLAIASEQFF. CDR3 DNA sequence: TGTGCCAGCAGCTTAGCCATAGCCAGTGAGCAGTTCTTC.